This TCR beta chain was sequenced during a study of blood T cell repertoires in COVID-19. Whole-study context: Both acute and convalescent COVID-19 samples were obtained from the United States, Italy and Spain. PBMCs, B-cell-depleted T cells, or T cells were the source of the cDNA or gDNA that made up the material.

Methods used by the authors: Reference gene primer amplification gave nucleated cell count estimates. Clones were read by immunoSEQ multiplex PCR, and TCRdb kept only the in-frame ones, dropping some. That table is the source of V, J and clone size, and D and trimming were worked out from the DNA. The repertoire has about 150,000 clones, approximately 85% of them found once; the top ten carry roughly 0.6%. This CDR3 contains 13 residues. Trimming pared 5 bases from V and 0 bases from J, leaving 7 bases between. The V gene's germline CDR1 is SGHTA and CDR2 FQGTGA. Seattle participants joined during active infection and were tracked over time.

The chain is built from TRBV7-3 and TRBJ1-2; unclear D gene. This clonotype was obtained from a man aged 60-69 years with COVID-19, enrolled during active disease. Sample: peripheral blood. Written as DNA, the CDR3 is TGTGCCAGCAGCCTCACATCTAACTATGGCTACACCTTC. Protein sequence: CASSLTSNYGYTF.